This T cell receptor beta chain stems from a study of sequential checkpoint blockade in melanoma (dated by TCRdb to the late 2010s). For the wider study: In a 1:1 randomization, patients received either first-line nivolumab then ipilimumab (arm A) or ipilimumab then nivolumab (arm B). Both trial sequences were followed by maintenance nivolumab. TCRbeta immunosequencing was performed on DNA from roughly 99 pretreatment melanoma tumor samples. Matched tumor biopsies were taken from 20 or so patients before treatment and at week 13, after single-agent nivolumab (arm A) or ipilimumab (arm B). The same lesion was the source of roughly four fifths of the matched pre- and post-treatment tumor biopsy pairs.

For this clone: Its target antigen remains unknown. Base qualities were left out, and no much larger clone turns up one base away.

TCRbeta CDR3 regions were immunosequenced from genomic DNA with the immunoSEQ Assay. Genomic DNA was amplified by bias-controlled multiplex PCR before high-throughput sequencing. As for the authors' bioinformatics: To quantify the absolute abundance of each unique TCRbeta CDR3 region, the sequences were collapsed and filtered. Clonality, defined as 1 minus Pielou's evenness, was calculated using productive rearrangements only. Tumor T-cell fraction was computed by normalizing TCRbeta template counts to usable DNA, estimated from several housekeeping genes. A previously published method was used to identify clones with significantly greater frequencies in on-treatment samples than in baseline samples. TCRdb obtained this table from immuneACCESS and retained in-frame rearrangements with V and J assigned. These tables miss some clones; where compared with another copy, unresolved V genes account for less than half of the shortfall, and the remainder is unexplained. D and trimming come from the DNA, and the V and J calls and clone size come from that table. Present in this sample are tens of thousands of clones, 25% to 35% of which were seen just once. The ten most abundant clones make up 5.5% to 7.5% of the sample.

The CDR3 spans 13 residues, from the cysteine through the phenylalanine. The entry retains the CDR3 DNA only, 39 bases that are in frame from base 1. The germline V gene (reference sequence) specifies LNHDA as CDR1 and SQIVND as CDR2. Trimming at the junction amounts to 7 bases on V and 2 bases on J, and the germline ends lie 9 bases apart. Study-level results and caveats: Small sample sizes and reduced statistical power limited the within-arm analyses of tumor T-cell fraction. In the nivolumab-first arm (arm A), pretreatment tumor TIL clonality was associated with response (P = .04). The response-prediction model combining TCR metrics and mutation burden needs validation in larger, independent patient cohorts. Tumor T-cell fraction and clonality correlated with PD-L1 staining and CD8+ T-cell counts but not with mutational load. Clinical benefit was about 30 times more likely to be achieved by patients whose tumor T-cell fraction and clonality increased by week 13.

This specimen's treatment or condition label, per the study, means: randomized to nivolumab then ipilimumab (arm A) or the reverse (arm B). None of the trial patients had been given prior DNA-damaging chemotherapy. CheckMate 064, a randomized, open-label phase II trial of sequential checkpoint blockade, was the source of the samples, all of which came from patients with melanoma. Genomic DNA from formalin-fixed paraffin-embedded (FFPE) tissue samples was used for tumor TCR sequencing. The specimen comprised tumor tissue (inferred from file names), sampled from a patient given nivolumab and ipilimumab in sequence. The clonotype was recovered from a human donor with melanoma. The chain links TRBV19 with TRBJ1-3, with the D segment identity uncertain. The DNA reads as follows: TGTGCCAGTACCTCAGGCCCTGGAAACACCATATATTTT. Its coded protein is CASTSGPGNTIYF.